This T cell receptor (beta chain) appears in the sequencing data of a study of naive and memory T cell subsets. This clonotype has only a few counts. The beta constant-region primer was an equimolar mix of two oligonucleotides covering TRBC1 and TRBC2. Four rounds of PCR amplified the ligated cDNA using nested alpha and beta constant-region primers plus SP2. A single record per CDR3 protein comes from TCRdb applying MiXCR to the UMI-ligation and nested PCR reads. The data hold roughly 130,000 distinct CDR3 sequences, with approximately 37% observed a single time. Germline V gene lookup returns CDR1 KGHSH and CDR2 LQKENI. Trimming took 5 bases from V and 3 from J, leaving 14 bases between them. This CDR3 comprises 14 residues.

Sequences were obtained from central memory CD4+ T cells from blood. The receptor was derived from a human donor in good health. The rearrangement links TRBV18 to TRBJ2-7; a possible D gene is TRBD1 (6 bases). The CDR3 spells CASSAGGQNYEQYF. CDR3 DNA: TGTGCCAGCTCAGCGGGTGGACAGAACTACGAGCAGTACTTC.